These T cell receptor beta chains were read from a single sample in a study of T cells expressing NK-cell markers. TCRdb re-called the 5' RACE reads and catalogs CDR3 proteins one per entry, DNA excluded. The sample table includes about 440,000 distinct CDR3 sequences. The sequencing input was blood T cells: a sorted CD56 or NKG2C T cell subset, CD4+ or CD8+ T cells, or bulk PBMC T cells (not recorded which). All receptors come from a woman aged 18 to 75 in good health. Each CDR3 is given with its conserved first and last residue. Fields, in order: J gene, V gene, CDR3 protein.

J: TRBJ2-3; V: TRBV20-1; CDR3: CSARPTGWGTDTQYF
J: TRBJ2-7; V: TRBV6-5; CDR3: CASSSGWQSSYEQYF
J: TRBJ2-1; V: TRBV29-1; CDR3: CSGEGLAGGDEQFF
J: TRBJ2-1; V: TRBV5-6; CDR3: CASSKPISRLNEQFF
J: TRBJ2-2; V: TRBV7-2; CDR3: CASSLPTENTGELFF
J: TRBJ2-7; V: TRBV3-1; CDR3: CASSQGAEYEQYF
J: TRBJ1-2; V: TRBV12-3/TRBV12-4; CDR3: CASSPFDRWLGYTF
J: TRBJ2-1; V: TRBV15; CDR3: CATSRRYNEQFF
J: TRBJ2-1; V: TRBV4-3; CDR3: CASSQGGLAGDEQFF
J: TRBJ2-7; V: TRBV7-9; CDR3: CASSLVTGGSEQYF
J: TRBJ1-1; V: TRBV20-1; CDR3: CSAQGGGNTEAFF
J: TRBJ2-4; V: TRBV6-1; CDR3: CASSADRENIQYF
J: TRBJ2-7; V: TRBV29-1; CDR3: CSVVVGVNSYEQYF
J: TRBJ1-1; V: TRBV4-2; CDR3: CASSQDEGLNTEAFF
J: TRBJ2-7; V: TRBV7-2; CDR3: CASSFDLNEQYF
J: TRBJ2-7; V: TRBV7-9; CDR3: CASSYPQGPAYEQYF
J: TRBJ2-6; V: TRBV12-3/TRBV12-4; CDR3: CASSFRGSGANVLTF
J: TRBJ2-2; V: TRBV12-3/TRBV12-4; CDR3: CASSSAEYTGELFF